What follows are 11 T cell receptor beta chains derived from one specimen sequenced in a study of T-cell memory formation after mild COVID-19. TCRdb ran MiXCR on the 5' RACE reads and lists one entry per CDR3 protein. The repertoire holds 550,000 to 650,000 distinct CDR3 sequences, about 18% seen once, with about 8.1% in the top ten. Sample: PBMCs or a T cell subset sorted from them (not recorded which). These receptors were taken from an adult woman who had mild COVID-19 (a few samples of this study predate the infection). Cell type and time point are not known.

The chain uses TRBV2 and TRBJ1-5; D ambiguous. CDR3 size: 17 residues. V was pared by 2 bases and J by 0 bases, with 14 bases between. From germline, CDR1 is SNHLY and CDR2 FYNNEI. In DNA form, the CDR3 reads TGTGCCAGCAGTGAATTAATGGTGAGGGATAGCAATCAGCCCCAGCATTTT. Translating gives CASSELMVRDSNQPQHF.

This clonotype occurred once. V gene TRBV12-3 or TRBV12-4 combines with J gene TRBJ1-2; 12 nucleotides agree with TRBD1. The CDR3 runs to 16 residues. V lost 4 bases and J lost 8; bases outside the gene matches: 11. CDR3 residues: CASSWGPGQGAEGYTF. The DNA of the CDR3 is TGTGCCAGCAGTTGGGGGCCGGGACAGGGGGCAGAGGGCTACACCTTC.

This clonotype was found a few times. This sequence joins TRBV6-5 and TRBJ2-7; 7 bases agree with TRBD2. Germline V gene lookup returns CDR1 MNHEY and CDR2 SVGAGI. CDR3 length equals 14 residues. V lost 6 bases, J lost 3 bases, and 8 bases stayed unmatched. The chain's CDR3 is CASSVGAGVYEQYF. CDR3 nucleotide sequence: TGTGCCAGCAGCGTTGGGGCGGGAGTCTACGAGCAGTACTTC.

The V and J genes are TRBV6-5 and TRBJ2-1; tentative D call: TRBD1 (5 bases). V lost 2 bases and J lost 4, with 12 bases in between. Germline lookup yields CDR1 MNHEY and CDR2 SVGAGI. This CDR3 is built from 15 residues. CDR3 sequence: CASSYARAPYNEQFF. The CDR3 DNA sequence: TGTGCCAGCAGTTACGCCAGGGCCCCATACAATGAGCAGTTCTTC.

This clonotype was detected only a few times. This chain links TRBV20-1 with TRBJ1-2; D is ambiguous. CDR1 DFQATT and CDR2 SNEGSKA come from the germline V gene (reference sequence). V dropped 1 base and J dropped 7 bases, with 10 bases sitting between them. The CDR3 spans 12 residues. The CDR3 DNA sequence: TGCAGTGCTAGAGCCCCCGCTGTTGGCTACACCTTC. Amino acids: CSARAPAVGYTF.

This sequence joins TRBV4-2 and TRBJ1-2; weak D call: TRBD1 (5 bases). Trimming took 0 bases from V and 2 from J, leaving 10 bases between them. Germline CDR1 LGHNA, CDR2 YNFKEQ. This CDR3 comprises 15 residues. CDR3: CASSQDGAANYGYTF. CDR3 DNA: TGTGCCAGCAGCCAAGATGGGGCCGCGAACTATGGCTACACCTTC.

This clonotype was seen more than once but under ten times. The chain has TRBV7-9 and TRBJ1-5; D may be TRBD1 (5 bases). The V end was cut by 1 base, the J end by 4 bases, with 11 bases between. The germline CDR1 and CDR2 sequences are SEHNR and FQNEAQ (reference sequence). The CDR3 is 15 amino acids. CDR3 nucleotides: TGTGCCAGCAGCTTAGTAGGGGCAGCGAATCAGCCCCAGCATTTT. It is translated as CASSLVGAANQPQHF.

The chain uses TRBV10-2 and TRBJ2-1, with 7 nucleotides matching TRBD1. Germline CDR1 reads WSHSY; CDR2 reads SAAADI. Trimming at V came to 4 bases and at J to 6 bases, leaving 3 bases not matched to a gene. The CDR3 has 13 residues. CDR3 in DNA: TGCGCCAGCAGTGTACAGGGGACCAATGAGCAGTTCTTC. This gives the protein CASSVQGTNEQFF.

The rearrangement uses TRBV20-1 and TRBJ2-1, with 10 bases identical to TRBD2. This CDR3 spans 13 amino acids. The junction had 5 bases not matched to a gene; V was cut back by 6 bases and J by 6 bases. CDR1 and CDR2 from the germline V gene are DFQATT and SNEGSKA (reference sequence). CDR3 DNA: TGCAGTGCAACGGGACTAGCGATCAATGAGCAGTTCTTC. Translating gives CSATGLAINEQFF.

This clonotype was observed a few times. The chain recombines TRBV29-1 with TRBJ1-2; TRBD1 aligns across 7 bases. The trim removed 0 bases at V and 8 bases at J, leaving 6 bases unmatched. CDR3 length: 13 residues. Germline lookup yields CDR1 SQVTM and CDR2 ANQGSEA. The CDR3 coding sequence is TGCAGCGTTGAAGATGGACAGGCGTTCGGCTACACCTTC. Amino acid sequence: CSVEDGQAFGYTF.

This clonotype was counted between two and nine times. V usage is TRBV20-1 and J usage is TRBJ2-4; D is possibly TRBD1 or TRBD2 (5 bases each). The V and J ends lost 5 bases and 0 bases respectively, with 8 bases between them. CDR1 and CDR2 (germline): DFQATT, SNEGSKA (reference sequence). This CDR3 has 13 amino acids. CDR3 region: CSAEGIAKNIQYF. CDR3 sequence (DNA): TGCAGTGCTGAGGGGATAGCCAAAAACATTCAGTACTTC.